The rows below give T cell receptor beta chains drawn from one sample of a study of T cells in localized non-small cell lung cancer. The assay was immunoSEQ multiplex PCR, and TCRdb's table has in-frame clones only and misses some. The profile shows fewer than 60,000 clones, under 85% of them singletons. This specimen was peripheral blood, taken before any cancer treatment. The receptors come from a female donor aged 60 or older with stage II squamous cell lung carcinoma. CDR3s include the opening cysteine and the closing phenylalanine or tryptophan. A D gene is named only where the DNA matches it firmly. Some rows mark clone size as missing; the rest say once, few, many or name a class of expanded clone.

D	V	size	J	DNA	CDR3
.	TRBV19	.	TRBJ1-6	TGTGCCAGTAGTAATTCTAATTCACCCCTCCACTTT	CASSNSNSPLHF
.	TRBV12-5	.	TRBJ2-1	TGTGCTAGTGGTTTGGTACGTCCCCAGCAGTTCTTC	CASGLVRPQQFF
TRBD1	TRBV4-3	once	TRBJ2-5	TGCGCCAGCAGCCAAGCAGGGGGCTCAGGGACCCAGTACTTC	CASSQAGGSGTQYF
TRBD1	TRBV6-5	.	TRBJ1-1	TGTGCCACCAGGGACAGGGGGCTCGGTGAAGCTTTCTTT	CATRDRGLGEAFF
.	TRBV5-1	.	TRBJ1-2	TGCGCCAGCAGCTTCGGGCAGATCGAGGGAGGCTACACCTTC	CASSFGQIEGGYTF
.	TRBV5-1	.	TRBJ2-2	TGCGCCAGCAGCTTGGGGGGCGGCACCGGGGAGCTGTTTTTT	CASSLGGGTGELFF
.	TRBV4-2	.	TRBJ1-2	TGTGCCAGCAGCCAAGATACGTTCGGGCGAGACTATGGCTACACCTTC	CASSQDTFGRDYGYTF
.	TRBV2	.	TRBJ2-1	TGTGCCAGCAGCCGAGCCAGGGGGGCCTCGGAGCAGTTCTTC	CASSRARGASEQFF
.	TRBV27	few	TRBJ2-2	TGTGCCAGCAAGCAGGGAGAGGCCGGGGAGCTGTTTTTT	CASKQGEAGELFF
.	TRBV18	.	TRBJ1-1	TGTGCCAGCTCATTCAAGGATTTGCAGTCCGCTTTCTTT	CASSFKDLQSAFF
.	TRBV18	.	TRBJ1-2	TGTGCCAGCTCACAAAGTAACGCAGGGGCCTATGGCTACACCTTC	CASSQSNAGAYGYTF
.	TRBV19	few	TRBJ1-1	TGTGCCAGTAGTTTGTCCGGGGCGAACACTGAAGCTTTCTTT	CASSLSGANTEAFF
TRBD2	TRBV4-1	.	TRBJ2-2	TGCGCCAGCAGCCAAGATACCTCAGCGGGGGGCTCCCGGGGGGAGCTGTTTTTT	CASSQDTSAGGSRGELFF
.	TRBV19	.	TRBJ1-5	TGTGCCAGTAGTATAGATATGCGGGGGACAAGCAATCAGCCCCAGCATTTT	CASSIDMRGTSNQPQHF
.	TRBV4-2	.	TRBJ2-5	TGTGCCAGCAGCCAAGAGGGGGCGGGGCGAGAGACCCAGTACTTC	CASSQEGAGRETQYF
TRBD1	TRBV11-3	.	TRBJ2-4	TGTGCCAGCAGCTTAGGGGACAGTCAAAACATTCAGTACTTC	CASSLGDSQNIQYF
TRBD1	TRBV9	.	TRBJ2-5	TGTGCCAGCAGCGTAGAGGGGACAGGGAGAGAGACCCAGTACTTC	CASSVEGTGRETQYF
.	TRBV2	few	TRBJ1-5	TGTGCCAGCAGTGAGGCTGCAAATCAGCCCCAGCATTTT	CASSEAANQPQHF
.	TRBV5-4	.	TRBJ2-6	TGTGCCAGCAGCTTCCCAGCGCCCGGGGCCAACGTCCTGACTTTC	CASSFPAPGANVLTF
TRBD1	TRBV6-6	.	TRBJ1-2	TGTGCCAGCAGGACAGGGGGTGGTGGCTACACCTTC	CASRTGGGGYTF
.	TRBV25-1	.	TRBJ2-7	TGTGCCAGCAGTGAACCGGGACAACACTACGAGCAGTACTTC	CASSEPGQHYEQYF
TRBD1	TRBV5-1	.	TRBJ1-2	TGCGCCAGCAGCTTGGCCGACAGGGAGAGCTATGGCTACACCTTC	CASSLADRESYGYTF
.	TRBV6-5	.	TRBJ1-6	TGTGCCAGCAGTTACTCCGGACAGCGCGATTCACCCCTCCACTTT	CASSYSGQRDSPLHF
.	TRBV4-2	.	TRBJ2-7	TGTGCCAGCAGCCAAGAGTCCGGCAGGGGAGTCTCCGAGCAGTACTTC	CASSQESGRGVSEQYF
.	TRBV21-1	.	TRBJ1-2	TGTGCCAGCAGCCGTATCCGGGACAGGGAGAATGGCTACACCTTC	CASSRIRDRENGYTF